The next 3 T cell receptor beta chains were all read from a single sample in a study of shared clonotypes between healthy human individuals. This table comes from immunoSEQ multiplex PCR, and its TCRdb copy is limited to in-frame clones, with some not included. Counted here are around 2.3 million clones, more than 90% occurring once; the ten biggest clones make up around 0.13%. What was sequenced was naive CD4+ T cells sorted from blood. The subset denotes: CD45RA+ positively selected. Receptor source: a man between 18 and 29 years old in good health.

This sequence joins TRBV2 and TRBJ1-2; D uncertain. The CDR3 is 16 amino acids. CDR1 SNHLY and CDR2 FYNNEI come from the germline V gene. Trimming cost V 1 base and J 5 bases, with 17 bases left between them. CDR3 in amino acids: CASSEVSGIHYYGYTF. The CDR3 bases are TGTGCCAGCAGTGAAGTCTCGGGGATTCACTATTATGGCTACACCTTC. The full variable domain, its missing parts supplied by reference TRBV2 and TRBJ1-2, is EPEVTQTPSHQVTQMGQEVILRCVPISNHLYFYWYRQILGQKVEFLVSFYNNEISEKSEIFDDQFSVERPDGSNFTLKIRSTKLEDSAMYFCASSEVSGIHYYGYTFGSGTRLTVV.

The chain recombines TRBV15 with TRBJ2-3; possible D gene TRBD2, 5 bases. V was trimmed by 4 bases and J by 2 bases, leaving 10 bases between them. CDR1 and CDR2 (germline): LNHNV, YYDKDF (reference sequence). The CDR3 sequence is 14 residues long. The CDR3 here is CATSNGLNTDTQYF. CDR3 nucleotide sequence: TGTGCCACCAGCAACGGACTTAACACAGATACGCAGTATTTT.

CDR3 residues: CASSLLAGADEQYF. In DNA, the CDR3 is TGTGCCAGCAGTCTCCTAGCGGGAGCCGACGAGCAGTACTTC. The V gene is TRBV6-5, the J gene TRBJ2-7; 10 bases map to TRBD2. The J segment lost 5 bases and the V segment lost 5 bases, leaving 6 bases of the junction unmatched. Germline CDR1 MNHEY, CDR2 SVGAGI. CDR3 length: 14 residues.